The rows below give T cell receptor beta chains drawn from one sample of a study of blood T cell repertoires in COVID-19. Produced via immunoSEQ multiplex PCR; TCRdb's table is partial and in-frame only. Altogether more than 250,000 clones are present, approximately 78% being singletons, with the ten largest covering 5%. Material for sequencing was PBMCs or T cells enriched from blood (not recorded which). The origin of the receptors is a man between 40 and 49 years old who had been exposed to COVID-19. CDR3s include the opening cysteine and the closing phenylalanine or tryptophan. Each record gives: D gene, V gene, clone size, J gene, CDR3 protein. The D gene is left open where the match is weak. Not all rows give a size; the values are once, few, many and, for expanded clones, a class.

>-|TRBV27|-|TRBJ1-4
CASSGGPNEKLFF
>-|TRBV4-1|-|TRBJ1-4
CASSQDRGAGLGKLFF
>TRBD1|TRBV27|-|TRBJ1-1
CASFRGPTEGAFF
>-|TRBV9|-|TRBJ1-2
CASSGVNYGYTF
>-|TRBV27|-|TRBJ1-1
CASRAGDTEAFF
>TRBD1|TRBV11-2|-|TRBJ2-7
CASSLGTGSYEQYF
>-|TRBV27|-|TRBJ2-3
CASSLEQPEDTQYF
>TRBD2|TRBV6-6|-|TRBJ2-7
CASSNAGLVDEQYF
>-|TRBV9|-|TRBJ2-3
CASSYLAAPTDTQYF
>-|TRBV4-2|-|TRBJ2-3
CASSQRGTDTQYF
>TRBD1|TRBV6-1|many|TRBJ1-3
CASSARQGPSSGNTIYF
>TRBD2|TRBV4-1|-|TRBJ2-5
CASSPAGVETQYF
>-|TRBV6-5|-|TRBJ2-3
CASYSGFTDTQYF
>-|TRBV30|-|TRBJ2-6
CAWSVTSGANVLTF
>-|TRBV12-5|-|TRBJ2-1
CASVRGQLRDEQFF
>TRBD2|TRBV3-1/TRBV3-2|-|TRBJ2-1
CASYRGAGGEQFF
>TRBD1|TRBV9|-|TRBJ1-1
CASSVSGGVTEAFF
>-|TRBV7-3|-|TRBJ2-1
CASSSMGGAQGLFF
>-|TRBV27|-|TRBJ2-5
CASRNTWLETQYF
>TRBD2|TRBV5-4|-|TRBJ2-1
CASSLASGEYNEQFF
>TRBD1|TRBV6-5|-|TRBJ1-3
CASAGTVSGNTIYF
>-|TRBV7-3|-|TRBJ2-5
CASSLEGGLSTHF
>TRBD2|TRBV18|-|TRBJ2-2
CASSVTSGVNTGELFF
>-|TRBV9|-|TRBJ2-1
CASSVEREQFF
>-|TRBV11-1|once|TRBJ2-6
CASSPGPPGANVLTF
>-|TRBV18|-|TRBJ1-2
CASSPDTDDGYTF
>-|TRBV6-5|-|TRBJ2-2
CASSSSDKNTGELFF
>TRBD2|TRBV7-6|few|TRBJ2-7
CASSLDVVSGNEQYF
>-|TRBV2|-|TRBJ2-3
CASVRSVAQDTQYF
>-|TRBV9|-|TRBJ2-1
CASSVETGHNEQFF
>-|TRBV19|few|TRBJ2-2
CASSIGRVPGELFF
>TRBD1|TRBV7-9|-|TRBJ1-1
CASSSWGQKNTEAFF
>TRBD2|TRBV6-5|-|TRBJ2-7
CASSYSHGGFEQYF
>TRBD2|TRBV14|-|TRBJ2-1
CASSRRGYSGRVTYNEQFF
>-|TRBV2|many|TRBJ1-2
CASSELVGSYGYTF
>TRBD1|TRBV19|-|TRBJ1-6
CASSPGQGRRTLHF
>-|TRBV9|-|TRBJ2-5
CASSAGTKLQETQYF
>-|TRBV9|-|TRBJ1-1
CASSVGGGGNTEAFF
>TRBD1|TRBV3-1/TRBV3-2|-|TRBJ1-2
CASSQEEENRGRDGYTF
>TRBD2|TRBV5-1|many|TRBJ2-3
CASSKTSGSTDTQYF
>-|TRBV6-5|few|TRBJ1-3
CASRYDVGGGNTIYF
>-|TRBV5-1|-|TRBJ2-7
CASSPLGVGYEQYF
>TRBD1|TRBV28|-|TRBJ2-7
CASSKDSGGHQAYEQYF
>-|TRBV6-1|-|TRBJ2-7
CASSEAGLSYEQYF
>-|TRBV19|few|TRBJ2-3
CASSIRPGSDTQYF
>TRBD2|TRBV29-1|-|TRBJ2-1
CSAASGAYNEQFF
>-|TRBV20-1|-|TRBJ2-1
CSPDSGNEQFF
>-|TRBV3-1/TRBV3-2|once|TRBJ1-1
CASSQQGRVNTEAFF
>TRBD1|TRBV7-9|few|TRBJ2-5
CASSPGGAWETQYF
>TRBD2|TRBV14|-|TRBJ2-3
CASSLGLAGSTDTQYF
>-|TRBV11-2|-|TRBJ1-2
CASSLDPTAPYGYTF